This record looks at one T cell receptor (beta chain) sequence and its context. The junction had 5 bases not matched to a gene; V was cut back by 7 bases and J by 0 bases. From germline, CDR1 is SNHLY and CDR2 FYNNEI. This CDR3 spans 14 amino acids. With random hexamers, reverse transcription was performed on about 0.5 to 1 ug of RNA. TCRdb analysed the immunoSEQ multiplex PCR reads with MiXCR anew, one entry per CDR3 protein. The repertoire holds 150,000 to 200,000 distinct CDR3 sequences, around 94% seen once, with about 0.086% in the top ten. This entry comes from a study of CD8 T cells in Susac syndrome.

The clonotype comes from a human donor with multiple sclerosis. The chain is built from TRBV2 and TRBJ1-1; 7 bases agree with TRBD1. The sequencing sample was made of CD4+ T cells from PBMCs. The CDR3 nucleotides read TGTGCCAGCAAGATTGGGACAGTGAACACTGAAGCTTTCTTT. This codes for CASKIGTVNTEAFF.